This TCR beta chain was profiled in a study of T-cell memory formation after mild COVID-19. The CDR3 spans 15 residues. Germline V lookup: CDR1 LGHNA, CDR2 YSLEER. After removal of 5 bases from V and 6 bases from J, the junction contained 10 bases not matched to a gene. Study-wide results and limits: Researchers found some responding clones in pre-infection memory, a sign that cross-reactive memory joined.

TCRdb passed the 5' RACE reads through MiXCR, listing each CDR3 protein once. Of roughly 410,000 distinct CDR3 sequences in the sample, less than 25% were seen once. A word on this clonotype: What it binds is unknown.

The chain couples TRBV4-3 to TRBJ2-4, with TRBD1 matching over 7 bases. The receptor was isolated from an adult woman who had mild COVID-19 (a few samples of this study predate the infection). Cell type and time point are not known. The sample consisted of PBMCs or a T cell subset sorted from them (not recorded which). In DNA form, the CDR3 reads TGCGCCAGCAGCGCACTCGCAGGGGGTAGAAACATTCAGTACTTC. Its protein is CASSALAGGRNIQYF.